What follows are 22 T cell receptor beta chains derived from one specimen sequenced in a study of vaccination effects on CD4 cells after COVID-19. Their specific antigens are unknown. Data came from immunoSEQ multiplex PCR; TCRdb stores just in-frame clones and leaves some out. The table lists about 20,000 clones, approximately 79% of them singletons. Within the ViraFEST assay, antigen-specific CD4+ T cells underwent expansion with viral peptide pools prior to sequencing. Following 10 days of culture, CD4+ T cells were isolated. Vaccine recipients, nucleocapsid antibody negative, had no prior SARS-CoV-2 infection. The starting material was CD4+ T cells from PBMCs cultured with HCoV-NL63 spike peptides, obtained before COVID-19 vaccination. Receptors were obtained from a human donor who received a COVID-19 vaccine.

This clone has only a few counts. The chain is built from TRBV27 and TRBJ2-5; 10 bases align to TRBD2. The CDR3 consists of 16 residues. CDR1 and CDR2 (germline): MNHEY, SMNVEV (reference sequence). V shed 0 bases, J shed 0 bases, and the junction held 1 base outside the gene matches. The CDR3 nucleotides are TGTGCCAGCAGTTTATCTAGCGGGGGGTACCAAGAGACCCAGTACTTC. Amino acids: CASSLSSGGYQETQYF.

This clone was seen a few times. This rearrangement joins TRBV5-4 to TRBJ2-3, with D uncertain. The CDR3 covers 14 residues. The ends were cut back, 0 bases at V and 1 base at J, with 6 bases in the middle. The V gene's germline CDR1 is SGHNT and CDR2 YYREEE (reference sequence). The CDR3, as DNA: TGTGCCAGCAGCTTGGTTCCGCGCACAGATACGCAGTATTTT. It is translated as CASSLVPRTDTQYF.

The chain is built from TRBV4-1 and TRBJ2-6; D possibly uses TRBD1 or TRBD2 (7 bases each). V lost 2 bases and J lost 12, with 17 bases in between. Germline V gene sequence: CDR1 MGHRA, CDR2 YSYEKL. The CDR3 is made up of 15 amino acids. CDR3 loop: CASSQLPGGDFVLTF. The CDR3 DNA is TGCGCCAGCAGCCAATTGCCAGGGGGGGATTTCGTCCTGACTTTC.

The rearrangement links TRBV4-2 to TRBJ2-3, with TRBD2 identical over 12 bases. The CDR3 loop spans 17 amino acids. CDR1 LGHNA and CDR2 YNFKEQ come from the germline V gene. The J segment lost 4 bases and the V segment lost 0 bases, leaving 5 bases of the junction unmatched. The CDR3 sequence: CASSQDRLAGEADTQYF. The CDR3 DNA follows: TGTGCCAGCAGCCAAGATCGACTAGCGGGAGAGGCAGATACGCAGTATTTT.

This chain links TRBV27 with TRBJ2-7, with 10 bases matching TRBD1. Germline values: CDR1 MNHEY, CDR2 SMNVEV (reference sequence). The CDR3 totals 14 residues. V lost 8 bases to trimming and J lost 2 bases; unmatched junction nucleotides: 6. This CDR3 reads CASGAGQGAYEQYF. Written as DNA, the CDR3 is TGTGCCAGCGGGGCCGGACAGGGGGCCTACGAGCAGTACTTC.

This chain connects TRBV7-2 to TRBJ1-2; 9 nucleotides line up with TRBD1. Germline values: CDR1 SGHTA, CDR2 FQGNSA. There are 17 residues in the CDR3. J gave up 0 bases and V 5 bases, and 10 bases lay outside the gene matches. CDR3 in amino acids: CASSIPGQGFSNYGYTF. The CDR3 bases are TGTGCCAGCAGCATCCCGGGACAGGGTTTCTCTAACTATGGCTACACCTTC.

Only a few counts were recorded for this clone. The chain employs TRBV9 and TRBJ1-2, with D maybe TRBD1 (5 bases). This CDR3 is 15 amino acids long. V shed 4 bases and J shed 5 bases, with 18 bases lying between them. CDR1 is SGDLS and CDR2 is YYNGEE in the germline V gene. CDR3 residues: CASSRPQGDRYGYTF. The CDR3 DNA sequence: TGTGCCAGCAGCCGCCCCCAGGGAGATAGGTATGGCTACACCTTC.

The rearrangement links TRBV4-2 to TRBJ2-3, with 7 bases matching TRBD2. This CDR3 spans 17 amino acids. The junction had 13 bases not matched to a gene; V was cut back by 4 bases and J by 3 bases. From germline, CDR1 is LGHNA and CDR2 YNFKEQ. The chain's CDR3 is CASSPGHGEGRTDTQYF. DNA for the CDR3: TGTGCCAGCAGCCCAGGGCACGGGGAGGGGAGAACAGATACGCAGTATTTT.

This clone has just a few counts. J is TRBJ2-1 and V is TRBV4-1; D is perhaps TRBD2 (6 bases). Germline CDR1 is MGHRA and CDR2 is YSYEKL. The V end was cut by 4 bases, the J end by 2 bases, with 18 bases between. This CDR3 spans 17 amino acids. The CDR3: CASSRLAGLSTYNEQFF. The CDR3, as DNA: TGCGCCAGCAGCCGCCTGGCGGGACTTTCAACCTACAATGAGCAGTTCTTC.

V gene TRBV4-2 combines with J gene TRBJ2-7, with a possible D match to TRBD1 (6 bases). Germline V gene data show CDR1 as LGHNA and CDR2 as YNFKEQ. This CDR3 contains 17 residues. V was pared by 4 bases and J by 1 base, with 20 bases between. As DNA, the CDR3 is TGTGCCAGCAGCCGAGAGTCCGGGACATCCTCTTCCTACGAGCAGTACTTC. It is translated as CASSRESGTSSSYEQYF.

This clone has only a few counts. This chain links TRBV5-4 with TRBJ2-5; 7 positions match TRBD1. This CDR3 is 15 amino acids long. Germline V gives CDR1 SGHNT, CDR2 YYREEE (reference sequence). The ends lost 2 bases at V and 1 base at J; junction bases unmatched: 5. The DNA of the CDR3 is TGTGCCAGCAGCTTTGGACAGGAGGTCCAAGAGACCCAGTACTTC. It codes for CASSFGQEVQETQYF.

The chain has TRBV3-1 (or the pseudogene TRBV3-2) and TRBJ2-2; no clear D. Germline CDR1 LGHDT, CDR2 YNNKEL (reference sequence). Trimming removed 0 bases at V and 9 bases at J, with 2 bases between. This CDR3 has 11 residues. CDR3 amino acids: CASSQERELFF. CDR3 bases: TGTGCCAGCAGCCAAGAGAGGGAGCTGTTTTTT.

This clone was seen a handful of times. This chain uses TRBV7-2 with TRBJ1-1, with D unclear. Trimming pared 2 bases from V and 2 bases from J, leaving 12 bases between. This CDR3 is 15 amino acids long. Germline V gives CDR1 SGHTA, CDR2 FQGNSA. CDR3 DNA: TGTGCCAGCAGCTTATTTTCAGTGATTAACACTGAAGCTTTCTTT. It translates to CASSLFSVINTEAFF. The variable domain in full, completed from reference TRBV7-2 and TRBJ1-1, reads GAGVSQSPSNKVTEKGKDVELRCDPISGHTALYWYRQSLGQGLEFLIYFQGNSAPDKSGLPSDRFSAERTGGSVSTLTIQRTQQEDSAVYLCASSLFSVINTEAFFGQGTRLTVV.

This rearrangement joins TRBV3-1 (or the pseudogene TRBV3-2) to TRBJ2-2; D call uncertain. The CDR3 extends over 12 amino acids. The ends were cut back, 4 bases at V and 7 bases at J, with 7 bases in the middle. Germline V gene data show CDR1 as LGHDT and CDR2 as YNNKEL (reference sequence). This CDR3 is CASSPSRGELFF. CDR3 nucleotide sequence: TGTGCCAGCAGCCCGTCTCGCGGGGAGCTGTTTTTT.

The chain carries TRBV11-3 and TRBJ2-1; 7 bases map to TRBD1. There are 16 residues in the CDR3. Per the germline V gene, CDR1 is SGHNT and CDR2 is YENEEA. Trimming took 1 base from V and 0 from J; bases not matched to a gene: 3. The CDR3 sequence: CASSLAGTASYNEQFF. CDR3 sequence (DNA): TGTGCCAGCAGCTTAGCCGGGACAGCCTCCTACAATGAGCAGTTCTTC.

The V gene is TRBV3-1 (or the pseudogene TRBV3-2), the J gene TRBJ1-1; D unclear. The CDR3 sequence is 13 residues long. Per the germline V gene, CDR1 is LGHDT and CDR2 is YNNKEL (reference sequence). V was shortened by 0 bases and J by 8 bases, with 10 bases between the two germline ends. CDR3 in DNA: TGTGCCAGCAGCCAAGATCCGACAACGGAAGCTTTCTTT. Its protein product is CASSQDPTTEAFF.

This clone was seen a single time. The chain couples TRBV5-1 to TRBJ2-1, with 9 nucleotides matching TRBD2. The CDR3 is 18 amino acids. The ends lost 1 base at V and 3 bases at J; junction bases unmatched: 11. CDR1 is SGHRS and CDR2 is YFSETQ in the germline V gene. The CDR3 loop is CASSLRSGGPNNYNEQFF. In DNA form, the CDR3 reads TGCGCCAGCAGCTTGAGGAGCGGGGGGCCCAACAACTACAATGAGCAGTTCTTC.

The chain employs TRBV2 and TRBJ1-5; D remains unclear. Germline loops: CDR1 SNHLY, CDR2 FYNNEI. V shed 6 bases and J shed 0 bases, with 15 bases lying between them. The CDR3 consists of 16 residues. This CDR3 is CASRGGPIYSNQPQHF. In nucleotides, the CDR3 is TGTGCCAGCAGGGGTGGGCCCATCTATAGCAATCAGCCCCAGCATTTT.

The chain couples TRBV7-6 to TRBJ1-3, with 8 bases fitting TRBD1. Germline V lookup: CDR1 SGHVS, CDR2 FNYEAQ. CDR3 length: 17 residues. J was trimmed by 4 bases and V by 2 bases; bases with no gene match: 10. The CDR3 protein is CASSLFYGQGDGNTIYF. The DNA for the CDR3 is TGTGCCAGCAGCTTATTTTACGGACAGGGTGACGGAAACACCATATATTTT.

This clone was found a few times. J is TRBJ1-3 and V is TRBV6-1; 9 nucleotides align to TRBD1. V shed 0 bases and J 5 bases; nucleotides not matched to a gene: 5. CDR3 length equals 16 residues. CDR1 MNHNS and CDR2 SASEGT come from the germline V gene. CDR3 DNA: TGTGCCAGCAGTGAAGCGCTGACAGGGGGACGAAACACCATATATTTT. It encodes CASSEALTGGRNTIYF.

This clone was counted only a few times. The chain has TRBV6-6 and TRBJ2-2, with D perhaps matching TRBD2 (6 bases). V dropped 7 bases and J dropped 0 bases, with 12 bases sitting between them. CDR3 length: 15 residues. Germline CDR1 is MNHNY and CDR2 is SVGAGI (reference sequence). CDR3 protein: CASNPGGANTGELFF. The CDR3 DNA sequence: TGTGCCAGCAACCCCGGAGGGGCGAACACCGGGGAGCTGTTTTTT.

J is TRBJ2-7 and V is TRBV18, with a tentative D call TRBD1 (6 bases). The CDR3 sequence is 14 residues long. CDR1 and CDR2 (germline): KGHSH, LQKENI. Trimming cost V 1 base and J 5 bases, with 12 bases left between them. The CDR3 sequence is CASSPQGVGNEQYF. CDR3 coding DNA: TGTGCCAGCTCACCACAGGGGGTTGGCAACGAGCAGTACTTC.